This T cell receptor beta chain was identified in a study of OX40 agonist ivuxolimab in advanced cancers. Study-wide context: Ivuxolimab, an antibody acting as an agonist of OX40 (CD134), was used to treat patients.

Overall study results and limits: Nonresponders included some who also had low normalized T-cell clonal expansion. CD8+ T cells were the subset that, on average, had more expanded clones than CD4+. Which antigen the expanded peripheral T cells recognized is unknown.

CDR3 length equals 13 residues. Germline assignment: CDR1 MNHEY and CDR2 SMNVEV (reference sequence). Deletions cut 8 bases from V and 7 bases from J, with 14 bases between. TCRdb's copy holds only in-frame clones and misses some; the assay was immunoSEQ multiplex PCR. This sample has over 45,000 clones; approximately 90% occur once, and the top ten carry 1.4%. As concerns this clone: The target antigen is unknown.

This sample comprised CD4+ or CD8+ T cells sorted from blood, obtained in a trial of the OX40 agonist ivuxolimab. The chain recombines TRBV27 with TRBJ1-4; D uncertain. The sequence was obtained from an adult with an advanced solid tumor such as melanoma, head and neck, liver or kidney cancer. This CDR3 is CASAMWLGEKLFF. DNA for the CDR3: TGTGCCAGCGCAATGTGGTTGGGTGAAAAACTGTTTTTT.